The 20 T cell receptor beta chains below come from one sample, sequenced in a study of radiation and T cells in renal cell carcinoma. Produced via immunoSEQ multiplex PCR; TCRdb's table is partial and in-frame only. The sample shows around 60,000 clones, around three quarters of them seen only once. Described time point: blood 2 weeks post-SBRT. The treatment was: 15 Gy SBRT to primary tumor, nephrectomy 4 weeks later. The sequencing used blood, collected from a patient whose treatment included radiotherapy and nephrectomy. These receptors were taken from a man aged 60 to 69 with renal cell carcinoma.

The chain uses TRBV10-1 and TRBJ2-4, with 9 bases lining up with TRBD1. The junction had 14 bases not matched to a gene; V was cut back by 0 bases and J by 8 bases. The CDR3 covers 18 residues. Germline values: CDR1 WNHNN, CDR2 SYGVQD (reference sequence). The CDR3 nucleotides read TGCGCCAGCAGTGAGTCTAGGGACAGGGATCTCCGAGGCGACATTCAGTACTTC. Encoded protein: CASSESRDRDLRGDIQYF.

The rearrangement links TRBV14 to TRBJ1-2; D is possibly TRBD1 (5 bases). This CDR3 is 13 amino acids long. CDR1 SGHDN and CDR2 FVKESK come from the germline V gene. V was cut by 3 bases and J by 7 bases, with 12 bases left in between. CDR3 sequence: CASSQRGLGGYTF. The CDR3 coding sequence is TGTGCCAGCAGCCAGCGGGGGTTGGGTGGCTACACCTTC.

CDR3 DNA sequence: TGCGCCAGCAGCGAATTCGTACAGGGGACCCAAGAGACCCAGTACTTC. Its protein is CASSEFVQGTQETQYF. This sequence joins TRBV5-1 and TRBJ2-5; 7 bases are a match to TRBD1. Germline assignment: CDR1 SGHRS and CDR2 YFSETQ. The junction had 10 bases not matched to a gene; V was cut back by 4 bases and J by 1 base. The CDR3 is 16 residues long.

CDR3 loop: CATFVAGANEQFF. CDR3 nucleotide sequence: TGTGCCACCTTTGTCGCAGGGGCCAATGAGCAGTTCTTC. This chain uses TRBV6-6 with TRBJ2-1; tentative D call: TRBD1 (6 bases). V lost 10 bases to trimming and J lost 6 bases, with 16 bases between them. The germline gives CDR1 MNHNY, CDR2 SVGAGI (reference sequence). The CDR3 length is 13 residues.

The chain has TRBV2 and TRBJ1-1; D is uncertain. The germline V and J ends were trimmed by 1 base and 5 bases, with 8 bases remaining between them. Germline assignment: CDR1 SNHLY and CDR2 FYNNEI. The CDR3 totals 13 residues. Here the CDR3 reads CASSEVARTEAFF. DNA for the CDR3: TGTGCCAGCAGTGAAGTGGCGAGAACTGAAGCTTTCTTT. Based on the CDR3 plus reference TRBV2 and TRBJ1-1, the full variable domain is EPEVTQTPSHQVTQMGQEVILRCVPISNHLYFYWYRQILGQKVEFLVSFYNNEISEKSEIFDDQFSVERPDGSNFTLKIRSTKLEDSAMYFCASSEVARTEAFFGQGTRLTVV.

The chain combines TRBV7-2 with TRBJ2-7; D might be TRBD1 (6 bases). The germline V gene encodes CDR1 SGHTA and CDR2 FQGNSA. V dropped 2 bases and J dropped 5 bases, with 19 bases sitting between them. This CDR3 is 16 amino acids long. The CDR3 DNA follows: TGTGCCAGCAGCTTACAAAGGACAGATCTTCCCCACGAGCAGTACTTC. It encodes CASSLQRTDLPHEQYF.

The V gene is TRBV7-2, the J gene TRBJ2-5; perhaps TRBD2 as D (5 bases). Germline values: CDR1 SGHTA, CDR2 FQGNSA. V was trimmed by 3 bases and J by 5 bases, leaving 10 bases between them. CDR3 length: 13 residues. The CDR3 DNA is TGTGCCAGCAGCTTTCCTAGCTTCGAGACCCAGTACTTC. Amino acids: CASSFPSFETQYF.

The chain recombines TRBV7-3 with TRBJ2-1, with a possible D match to TRBD1 (6 bases). CDR3 length: 16 residues. The ends were cut back, 3 bases at V and 0 bases at J, with 12 bases in the middle. The germline CDR1 and CDR2 sequences are SGHTA and FQGTGA. CDR3 protein: CASSLTGRSSYNEQFF. CDR3 coding DNA: TGTGCCAGCAGCTTGACAGGCCGGAGCTCCTACAATGAGCAGTTCTTC.

The genes are TRBV6-4 and TRBJ2-7; 10 bases line up with TRBD2. Germline V gene data show CDR1 as MRHNA and CDR2 as SNTAGT. The V segment lost 6 bases and the J segment 0 bases; nucleotides outside the gene matches: 14. The CDR3 spans 18 residues. The CDR3 is CASSRTSGLRMSSYEQYV. The CDR3 DNA reads as TGTGCCAGCAGCAGGACTAGCGGCCTAAGAATGAGCTCCTACGAGCAGTACGTC.

The chain carries TRBV5-5 and TRBJ1-2, with 8 bases that match TRBD1. There are 16 residues in the CDR3. Germline CDR1 reads SGHKS; CDR2 reads YYEKEE (reference sequence). Trimming removed 4 bases from V and 5 bases from J; junction bases left unmatched: 13. CDR3 bases: TGTGCCAGCAGCCTGTTTGGGACAGGCACCCAATATGGCTACACCTTC. Its protein product is CASSLFGTGTQYGYTF.

This sequence joins TRBV7-2 and TRBJ1-2; weak D call: TRBD1 (6 bases). V gave up 8 bases and J gave up 11 bases, with 21 bases separating them. CDR3 length: 13 amino acids. Germline V CDR1 and CDR2: SGHTA, FQGNSA. Here the CDR3 reads CASAYQGIHPYTF. In nucleotides, the CDR3 is TGTGCCAGCGCCTATCAGGGGATCCACCCATACACCTTC.

The rearrangement uses TRBV19 and TRBJ2-7, with D possibly TRBD1 on 5 matching bases. Trimming pared 4 bases from V and 4 bases from J, leaving 8 bases between. In germline, CDR1 is LNHDA, CDR2 SQIVND (reference sequence). The length of the CDR3 is 12 residues. The CDR3 spells CASSTHRYEQYF. As DNA, the CDR3 is TGTGCCAGTAGTACGCACAGGTACGAGCAGTACTTC.

This chain links TRBV4-3 with TRBJ1-2; possible D gene TRBD1, 5 bases. CDR1 and CDR2 from the germline V gene are LGHNA and YSLEER. There are 13 residues in the CDR3. Trimming took 2 bases from V and 10 from J, leaving 14 bases between them. The CDR3 sequence is CASSQTQDSPYTF. CDR3 nucleotide sequence: TGCGCCAGCAGCCAAACTCAAGACAGCCCCTACACCTTC.

In DNA, the CDR3 is TGTGCCTGGAGTCGGGACAGTGAGGGCATTCAGTACTTC. This codes for CAWSRDSEGIQYF. The chain has TRBV30 and TRBJ2-4, with TRBD1 identical over 7 bases. Germline-derived CDR1 and CDR2 are GTSNPN and SVGIG (reference sequence). The ends lost 2 bases at V and 9 bases at J; junction bases unmatched: 7. The CDR3 covers 13 residues.

The V and J genes are TRBV15 and TRBJ2-3, with D perhaps matching TRBD2 (5 bases). The germline V and J ends were trimmed by 3 bases and 6 bases, with 10 bases remaining between them. Germline CDR1 LNHNV, CDR2 YYDKDF (reference sequence). The CDR3 consists of 13 residues. The CDR3 here is CATSSQPGDTQYF. CDR3 in DNA: TGTGCCACCAGCAGCCAACCGGGGGATACGCAGTATTTT.

This chain joins TRBV11-2 and TRBJ2-7, with TRBD1 matching 10 bases. J gave up 6 bases and V 1 base, and 3 bases lay outside the gene matches. The CDR3 loop spans 14 amino acids. CDR1 is SGHAT, CDR2 FQNNGV, per germline. The DNA for the CDR3 is TGTGCCAGCAGCTTAGGGGACAGGGGTGGCGAGCAGTACTTC. Its protein is CASSLGDRGGEQYF.

The rearrangement joins TRBV19 to TRBJ1-4; D possibly corresponds to TRBD1 (5 bases). The length of the CDR3 is 16 residues. V lost 4 bases to trimming and J lost 0 bases, with 12 bases between them. Germline values: CDR1 LNHDA, CDR2 SQIVND (reference sequence). CDR3 amino acids: CASSTGTAPTNEKLFF. CDR3 DNA: TGTGCCAGTAGTACCGGGACTGCTCCAACTAATGAAAAACTGTTTTTT.

V usage is TRBV5-4 and J usage is TRBJ2-2; TRBD2 matches 7 bases. Per germline, CDR1 SGHNT and CDR2 YYREEE (reference sequence). There are 15 residues in the CDR3. Losses at the gene ends were 1 base for V and 4 bases for J; bases not matched to a gene: 4. CDR3 DNA: TGTGCCAGCAGCTTGTTCAGGGAGGGCACCGGGGAGCTGTTTTTT. This gives the protein CASSLFREGTGELFF.

V is TRBV7-8 and J is TRBJ2-2; possible D gene TRBD1, 5 bases. Trimming removed 6 bases from V and 1 base from J, with 9 bases in between. Germline V gene lookup returns CDR1 SGHVS and CDR2 FQNEAQ. This CDR3 is built from 14 residues. The CDR3 DNA reads TGTGCCAGCAGAAGGACACAGAACACCGGGGAGCTGTTTTTT. This sequence encodes CASRRTQNTGELFF.

The V and J genes are TRBV28 and TRBJ1-2, with a tentative D call TRBD1 (6 bases). There are 15 residues in the CDR3. The germline V gene has CDR1 MDHEN and CDR2 SYDVKM. V was clipped by 6 bases and J by 2 bases, with 16 bases between them. The CDR3 loop reads CASSTPGHQNYGYTF. Written as DNA, the CDR3 is TGTGCCAGCAGCACCCCGGGACACCAAAACTATGGCTACACCTTC.